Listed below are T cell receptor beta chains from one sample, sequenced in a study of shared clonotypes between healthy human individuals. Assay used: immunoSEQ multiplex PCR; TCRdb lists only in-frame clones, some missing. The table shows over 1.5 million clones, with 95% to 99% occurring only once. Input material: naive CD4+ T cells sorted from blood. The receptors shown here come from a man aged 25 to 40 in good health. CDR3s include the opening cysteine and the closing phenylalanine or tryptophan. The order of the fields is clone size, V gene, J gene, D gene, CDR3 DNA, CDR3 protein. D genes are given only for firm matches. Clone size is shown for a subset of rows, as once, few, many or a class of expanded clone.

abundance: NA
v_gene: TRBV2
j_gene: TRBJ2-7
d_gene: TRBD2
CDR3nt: TGTGCCAGCAGTCACGGACTAGCGGAGACCTACGAGCAGTACTTC
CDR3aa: CASSHGLAETYEQYF

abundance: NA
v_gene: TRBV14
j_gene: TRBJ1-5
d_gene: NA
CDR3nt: TGTGCCAGCAGCCCCTACCACTTTAGCAATCAGCCCCAGCATTTT
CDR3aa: CASSPYHFSNQPQHF

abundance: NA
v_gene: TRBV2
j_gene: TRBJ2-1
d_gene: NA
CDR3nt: TGTGCCAGCATACCGTACAATGAGCAGTTCTTC
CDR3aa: CASIPYNEQFF

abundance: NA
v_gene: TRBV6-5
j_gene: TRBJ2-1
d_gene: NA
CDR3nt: TGTGCCAGCAGTTCGCTCTTTATGGGGACCCACAATGAGCAGTTCTTC
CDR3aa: CASSSLFMGTHNEQFF

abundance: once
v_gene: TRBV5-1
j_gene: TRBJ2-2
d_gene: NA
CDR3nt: TGCGCCAGCAGCTTCGGACAGACGAACACCGGGGAGCTGTTTTTT
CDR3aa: CASSFGQTNTGELFF

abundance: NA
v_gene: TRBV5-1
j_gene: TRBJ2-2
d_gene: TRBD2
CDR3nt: TGCGCCAGCAGCTTGGCGCCTAGCGGAGACACCGGGGAGCTGTTTTTT
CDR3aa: CASSLAPSGDTGELFF

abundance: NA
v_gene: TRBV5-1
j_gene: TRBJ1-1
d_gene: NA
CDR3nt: TGCGCCAGCAGCAAAGGATGGGGGACTGAAGCTTTCTTT
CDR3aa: CASSKGWGTEAFF

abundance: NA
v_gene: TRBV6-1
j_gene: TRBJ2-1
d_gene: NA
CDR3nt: TGTGCCAGCAAGGACGCCAGGGAGCAGTTCTTC
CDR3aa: CASKDAREQFF

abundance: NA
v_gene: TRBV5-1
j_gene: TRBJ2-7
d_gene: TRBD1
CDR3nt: TGCGCCAGCAGCATTACCCCGGGACAGGGTGTATACGAGCAGTACTTC
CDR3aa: CASSITPGQGVYEQYF

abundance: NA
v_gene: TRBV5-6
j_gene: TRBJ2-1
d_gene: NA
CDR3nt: TGTGCCAGCAGCTTTTTCAATGAGCAGTTCTTC
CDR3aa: CASSFFNEQFF

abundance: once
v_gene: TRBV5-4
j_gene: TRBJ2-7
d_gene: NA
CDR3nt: TGTGCCAGCAGCGGCGTGGGGGCCTACGAGCAGTACTTC
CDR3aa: CASSGVGAYEQYF

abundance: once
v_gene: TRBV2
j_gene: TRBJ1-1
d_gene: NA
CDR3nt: TGTGCCAGCAGCTGGGGACGGGACATGAACACTGAAGCTTTCTTT
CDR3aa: CASSWGRDMNTEAFF

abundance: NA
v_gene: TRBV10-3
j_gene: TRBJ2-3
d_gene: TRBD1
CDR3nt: TGTGCCATCAGTCTCACGCGGACAGGGAAGGGCACAGATACGCAGTATTTT
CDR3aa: CAISLTRTGKGTDTQYF

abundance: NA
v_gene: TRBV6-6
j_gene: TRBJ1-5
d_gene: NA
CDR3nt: TGTGCCACCTTGACAAGAGTGAATAGCAATCAGCCCCAGCATTTT
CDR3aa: CATLTRVNSNQPQHF

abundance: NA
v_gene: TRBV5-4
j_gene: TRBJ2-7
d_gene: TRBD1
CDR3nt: TGTGCCAGCAGCTTGGGACAGGGAATTTACGAGCAGTACTTC
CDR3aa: CASSLGQGIYEQYF

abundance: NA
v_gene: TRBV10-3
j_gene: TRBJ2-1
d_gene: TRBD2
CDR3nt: TGTGCCATCAGTGAGATCCCCGGGACTACCAACAATGAGCAGTTCTTC
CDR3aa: CAISEIPGTTNNEQFF

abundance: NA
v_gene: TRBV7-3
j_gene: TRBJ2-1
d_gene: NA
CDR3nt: TGTGCCAGCAGCTCCCCGGACAGAGGATACAATGAGCAGTTCTTC
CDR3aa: CASSSPDRGYNEQFF

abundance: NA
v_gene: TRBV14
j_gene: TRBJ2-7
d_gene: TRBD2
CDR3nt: TGTGCCAGCAGCCAAAGAAACCCCCGCCTAGCGGGAGGTTACGAGCAGTACTTC
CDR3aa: CASSQRNPRLAGGYEQYF

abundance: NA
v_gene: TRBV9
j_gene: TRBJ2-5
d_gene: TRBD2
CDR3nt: TGTGCCAGCAGCGTAAGGGAGGGAAGCCAAGAGACCCAGTACTTC
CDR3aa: CASSVREGSQETQYF

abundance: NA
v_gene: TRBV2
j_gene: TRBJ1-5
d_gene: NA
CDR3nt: TGTGCCAGCAGTGACGTCAGCAATCAGCCCCAGCATTTT
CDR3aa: CASSDVSNQPQHF

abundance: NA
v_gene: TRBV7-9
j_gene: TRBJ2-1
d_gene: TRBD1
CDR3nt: TGTGCCAGCAGCGGCGCACCGGGACAGGGCTACAATGAGCAGTTCTTC
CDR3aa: CASSGAPGQGYNEQFF

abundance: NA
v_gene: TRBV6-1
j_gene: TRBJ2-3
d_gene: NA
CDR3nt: TGTGCCAGCAGTCCTAGCTTGCCTCGCACAGATACGCAGTATTTT
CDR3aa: CASSPSLPRTDTQYF

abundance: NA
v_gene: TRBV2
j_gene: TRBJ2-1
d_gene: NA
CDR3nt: TGTGCCAGCAGGAGGAATGAGCAGTTCTTC
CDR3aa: CASRRNEQFF

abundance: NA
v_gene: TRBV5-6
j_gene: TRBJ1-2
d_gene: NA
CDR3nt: TGTGCCAGCACCCCCGAGGTGGGACTTTCGAACTATGGCTACACCTTC
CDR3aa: CASTPEVGLSNYGYTF

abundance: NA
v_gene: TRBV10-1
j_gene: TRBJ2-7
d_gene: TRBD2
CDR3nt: TGCGCCAGCAGTGAAGGAAAAAGGGGAGGGAGGGCCGACGAGCAGTACTTC
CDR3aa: CASSEGKRGGRADEQYF

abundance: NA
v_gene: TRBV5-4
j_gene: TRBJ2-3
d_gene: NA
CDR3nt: TGTGCCAGCAGCGGAATTGATGACCCAGATACGCAGTATTTT
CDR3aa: CASSGIDDPDTQYF

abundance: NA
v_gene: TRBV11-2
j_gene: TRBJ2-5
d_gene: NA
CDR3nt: TGTGCCAGCAGCTTAAGAGGGTTCGGGGAGACCCAGTACTTC
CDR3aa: CASSLRGFGETQYF

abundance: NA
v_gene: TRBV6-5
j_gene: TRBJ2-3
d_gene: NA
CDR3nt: TGTGCCAGCAGTTACTCTGGGGGCACAGATACGCAGTATTTT
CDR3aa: CASSYSGGTDTQYF

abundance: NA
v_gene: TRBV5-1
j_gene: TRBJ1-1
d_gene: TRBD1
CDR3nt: TGCGCCAGCAGCTCGCGACAGGGGGCGCGGGGGAACACTGAAGCTTTCTTT
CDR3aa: CASSSRQGARGNTEAFF

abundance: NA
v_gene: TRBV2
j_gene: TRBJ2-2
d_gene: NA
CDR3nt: TGTGCCAGCAGTGAAAGCGGCCTGAACACCGGGGAGCTGTTTTTT
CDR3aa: CASSESGLNTGELFF

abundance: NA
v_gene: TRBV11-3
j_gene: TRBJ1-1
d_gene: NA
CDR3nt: TGTGCCAGCAGCCGGGGAGGCTTCGGGGTGGTGAACACTGAAGCTTTCTTT
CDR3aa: CASSRGGFGVVNTEAFF

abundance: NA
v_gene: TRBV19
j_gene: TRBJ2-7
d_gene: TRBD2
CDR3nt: TGTGCCAGTACCCCCGGGGGGAACGAGCAGTACTTC
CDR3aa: CASTPGGNEQYF

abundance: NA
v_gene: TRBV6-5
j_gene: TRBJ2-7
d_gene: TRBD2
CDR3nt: TGTGCCAGCAGTTTCACTAGCGGGAGTGCCGAGCAGTACTTC
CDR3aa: CASSFTSGSAEQYF

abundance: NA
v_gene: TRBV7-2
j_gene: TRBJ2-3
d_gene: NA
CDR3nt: TGTGCCAGCAGCTTAGGACCCCAGGGTACGCAGTATTTT
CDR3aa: CASSLGPQGTQYF

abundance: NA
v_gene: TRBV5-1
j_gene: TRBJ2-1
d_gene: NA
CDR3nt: TGCGCCACGTCGGCCGTATCCTACAATGAGCAGTTCTTC
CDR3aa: CATSAVSYNEQFF

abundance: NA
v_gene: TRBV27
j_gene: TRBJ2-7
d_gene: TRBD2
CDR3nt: TGTGCCAGCAAATCAGCGGGAGTGGGCTACGAGCAGTACTTC
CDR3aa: CASKSAGVGYEQYF

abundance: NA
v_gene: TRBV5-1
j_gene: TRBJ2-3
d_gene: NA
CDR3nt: TGCGCCAGCAGCTTGGACCGACCCACAGATACGCAGTATTTT
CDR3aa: CASSLDRPTDTQYF

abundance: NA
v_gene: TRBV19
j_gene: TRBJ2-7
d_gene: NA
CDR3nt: TGTGCCAGTAGTATAGACAGCCCCTACGAGCAGTACTTC
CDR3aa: CASSIDSPYEQYF

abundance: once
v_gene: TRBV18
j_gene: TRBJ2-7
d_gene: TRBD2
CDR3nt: TGTGCCAGCTCATCCCTAGCGGGGCCGGGCTCCTACGAGCAGTACTTC
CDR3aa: CASSSLAGPGSYEQYF

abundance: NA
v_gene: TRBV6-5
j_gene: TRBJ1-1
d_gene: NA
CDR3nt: TGTGCCAGCAGTTACAGGGGCGGGACGTCGGGGACTGAAGCTTTCTTT
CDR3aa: CASSYRGGTSGTEAFF

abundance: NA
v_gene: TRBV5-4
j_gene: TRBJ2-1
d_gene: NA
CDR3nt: TGTGCCAGCAGCTTTCTAGCGTCTAATGAGCAGTTCTTC
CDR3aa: CASSFLASNEQFF

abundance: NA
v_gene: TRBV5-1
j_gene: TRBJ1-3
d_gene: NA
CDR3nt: TGCGCCAGCAGTTTTGATTGGTCTTCAGGCGGAAACACCATATATTTT
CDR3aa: CASSFDWSSGGNTIYF